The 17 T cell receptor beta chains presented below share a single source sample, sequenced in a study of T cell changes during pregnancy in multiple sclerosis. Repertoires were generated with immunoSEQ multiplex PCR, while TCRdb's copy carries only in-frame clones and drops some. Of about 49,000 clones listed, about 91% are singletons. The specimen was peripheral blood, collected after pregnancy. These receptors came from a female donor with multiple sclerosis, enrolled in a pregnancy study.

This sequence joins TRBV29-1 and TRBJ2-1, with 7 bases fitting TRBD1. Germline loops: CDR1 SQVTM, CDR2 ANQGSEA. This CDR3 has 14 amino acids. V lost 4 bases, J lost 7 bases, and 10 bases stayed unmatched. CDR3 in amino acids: CSVVGQEVGNEQFF. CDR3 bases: TGCAGCGTTGTTGGACAGGAGGTGGGAAATGAGCAGTTCTTC.

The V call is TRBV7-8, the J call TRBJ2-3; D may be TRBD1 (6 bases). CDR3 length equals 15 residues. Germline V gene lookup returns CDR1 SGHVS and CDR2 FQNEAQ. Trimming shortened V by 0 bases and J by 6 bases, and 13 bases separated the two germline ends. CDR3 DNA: TGTGCCAGCAGCTTAGCCGGGACAAAGGGGGATACGCAGTATTTT. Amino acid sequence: CASSLAGTKGDTQYF. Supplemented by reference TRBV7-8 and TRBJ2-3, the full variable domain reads GAGVSQSPRYKVAKRGQDVALRCDPISGHVSLFWYQQALGQGPEFLTYFQNEAQLDKSGLPSDRFFAERPEGSVSTLKIQRTQQEDSAVYLCASSLAGTKGDTQYFGPGTRLTVL.

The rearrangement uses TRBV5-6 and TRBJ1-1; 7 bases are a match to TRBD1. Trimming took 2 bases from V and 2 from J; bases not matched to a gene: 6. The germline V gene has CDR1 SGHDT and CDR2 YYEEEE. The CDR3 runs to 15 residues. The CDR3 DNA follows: TGTGCCAGCAGCTTTCCAGGGGGTTTAAACACTGAAGCTTTCTTT. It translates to CASSFPGGLNTEAFF.

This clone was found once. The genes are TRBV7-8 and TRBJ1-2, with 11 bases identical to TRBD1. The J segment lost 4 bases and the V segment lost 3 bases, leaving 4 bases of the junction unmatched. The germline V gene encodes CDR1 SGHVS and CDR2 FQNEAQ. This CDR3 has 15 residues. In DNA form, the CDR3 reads TGTGCCAGCAGCTTCGGACAGGGGGCAGGCTATGGCTACACCTTC. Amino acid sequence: CASSFGQGAGYGYTF.

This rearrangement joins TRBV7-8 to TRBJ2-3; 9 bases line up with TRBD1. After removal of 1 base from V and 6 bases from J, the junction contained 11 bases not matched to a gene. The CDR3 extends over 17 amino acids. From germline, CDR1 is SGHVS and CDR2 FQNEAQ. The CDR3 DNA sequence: TGTGCCAGCAGCTTAGTCGGGACAGGGTCGCAATGGGATACGCAGTATTTT. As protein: CASSLVGTGSQWDTQYF.

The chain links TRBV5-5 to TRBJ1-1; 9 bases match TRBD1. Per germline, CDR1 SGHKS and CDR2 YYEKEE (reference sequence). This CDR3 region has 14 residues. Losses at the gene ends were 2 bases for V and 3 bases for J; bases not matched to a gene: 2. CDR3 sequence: CASSFRDRDTEAFF. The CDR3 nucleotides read TGTGCCAGCAGCTTTAGGGACAGGGACACTGAAGCTTTCTTT.

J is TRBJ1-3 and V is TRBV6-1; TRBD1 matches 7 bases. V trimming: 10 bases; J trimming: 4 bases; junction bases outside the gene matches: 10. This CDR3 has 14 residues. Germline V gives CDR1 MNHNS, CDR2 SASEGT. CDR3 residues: CAIATGRVGNTIYF. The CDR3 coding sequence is TGTGCCATCGCGACAGGGCGGGTAGGAAACACCATATATTTT.

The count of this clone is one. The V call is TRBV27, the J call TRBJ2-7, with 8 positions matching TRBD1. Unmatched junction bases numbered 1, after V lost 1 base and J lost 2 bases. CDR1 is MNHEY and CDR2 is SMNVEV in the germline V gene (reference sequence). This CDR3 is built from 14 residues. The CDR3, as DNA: TGTGCCAGCAGTTTATGGGGACAGGCCTACGAGCAGTACTTC. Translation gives CASSLWGQAYEQYF.

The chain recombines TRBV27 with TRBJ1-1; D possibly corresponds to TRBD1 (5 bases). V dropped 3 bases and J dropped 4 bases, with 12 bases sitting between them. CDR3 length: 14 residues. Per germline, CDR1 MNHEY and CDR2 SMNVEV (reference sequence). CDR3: CASSFRDFITEAFF. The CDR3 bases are TGTGCCAGCAGTTTCCGGGACTTCATCACTGAAGCTTTCTTT.

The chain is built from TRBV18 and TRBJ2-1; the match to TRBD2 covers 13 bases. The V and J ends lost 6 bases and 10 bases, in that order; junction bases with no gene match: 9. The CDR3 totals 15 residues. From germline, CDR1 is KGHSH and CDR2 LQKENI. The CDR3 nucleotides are TGTGCCAGCTCTCCGGGACTAGCGGGGCTTGGGGAGCAGTTCTTC. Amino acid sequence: CASSPGLAGLGEQFF.

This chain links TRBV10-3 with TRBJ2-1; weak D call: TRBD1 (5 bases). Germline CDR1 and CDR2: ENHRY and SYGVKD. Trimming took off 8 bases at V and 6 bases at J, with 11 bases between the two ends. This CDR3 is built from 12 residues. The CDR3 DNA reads TGTGCCATCTTAGGACAATTCAATGAGCAGTTCTTC. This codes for CAILGQFNEQFF.

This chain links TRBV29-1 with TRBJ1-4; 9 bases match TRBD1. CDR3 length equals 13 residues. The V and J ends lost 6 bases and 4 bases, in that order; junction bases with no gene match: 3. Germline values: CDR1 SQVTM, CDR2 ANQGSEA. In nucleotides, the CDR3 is TGCAGCGTGGGACAGGGATTTAATGAAAAACTGTTTTTT. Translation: CSVGQGFNEKLFF. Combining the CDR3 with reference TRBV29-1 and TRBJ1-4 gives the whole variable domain SAVISQKPSRDICQRGTSLTIQCQVDSQVTMMFWYRQQPGQSLTLIATANQGSEATYESGFVIDKFPISRPNLTFSTLTVSNMSPEDSSIYLCSVGQGFNEKLFFGSGTQLSVL.

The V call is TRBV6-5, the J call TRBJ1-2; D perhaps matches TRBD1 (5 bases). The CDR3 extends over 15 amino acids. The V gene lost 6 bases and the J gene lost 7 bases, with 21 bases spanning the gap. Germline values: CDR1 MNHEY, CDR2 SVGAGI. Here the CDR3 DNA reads TGTGCCAGCAGGCCCGCCGGGGGGGTCTCAGCTGGCTACACCTTC. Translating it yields CASRPAGGVSAGYTF.

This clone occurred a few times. The CDR3 DNA reads as TGTGCCAGCAGTGAAATTTACTCGGGGAACGCGAACACCGGGGAGCTGTTTTTT. Translated: CASSEIYSGNANTGELFF. The J gene is TRBJ2-2, the V gene TRBV2; a possible D gene is TRBD2 (5 bases). Germline values: CDR1 SNHLY, CDR2 FYNNEI. The CDR3 has 18 amino acids. V was trimmed by 2 bases and J by 0 bases, leaving 16 bases between them. Variable domain in full (rest from reference TRBV2 and TRBJ2-2): EPEVTQTPSHQVTQMGQEVILRCVPISNHLYFYWYRQILGQKVEFLVSFYNNEISEKSEIFDDQFSVERPDGSNFTLKIRSTKLEDSAMYFCASSEIYSGNANTGELFFGEGSRLTVL.

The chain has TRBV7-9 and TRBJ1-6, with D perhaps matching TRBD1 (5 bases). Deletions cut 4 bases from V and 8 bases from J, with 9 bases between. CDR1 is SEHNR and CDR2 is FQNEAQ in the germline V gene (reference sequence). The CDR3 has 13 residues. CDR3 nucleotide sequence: TGTGCCAGCAGCTCCGGGGACTATTCACCCCTCCACTTT. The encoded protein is CASSSGDYSPLHF.

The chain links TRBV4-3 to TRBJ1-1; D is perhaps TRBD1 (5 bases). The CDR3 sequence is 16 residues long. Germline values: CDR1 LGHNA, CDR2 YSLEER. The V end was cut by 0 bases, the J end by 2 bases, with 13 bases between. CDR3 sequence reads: CASSQDRQGTNTEAFF. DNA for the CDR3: TGCGCCAGCAGCCAAGATCGTCAGGGTACTAACACTGAAGCTTTCTTT.

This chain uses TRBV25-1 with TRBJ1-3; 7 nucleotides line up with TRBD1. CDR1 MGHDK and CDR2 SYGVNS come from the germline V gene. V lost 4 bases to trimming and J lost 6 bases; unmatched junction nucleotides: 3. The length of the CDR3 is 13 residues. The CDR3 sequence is CASSGQGKNTIYF. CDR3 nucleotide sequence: TGTGCCAGCAGTGGACAGGGAAAAAACACCATATATTTT.